This TCR beta chain was captured in a study of blood T cell repertoires in COVID-19. For this clone: Other DNA sequences within the sample encode an identical CDR3.

The data were produced by immunoSEQ multiplex PCR, yet TCRdb's version contains in-frame clones alone and is incomplete. The table records approximately 140,000 clones, around 81% of them present only once. V lost 0 bases and J lost 0, with 13 bases in between. Germline CDR1 reads SGHTS; CDR2 reads YDEGEE. The CDR3 is 17 amino acids. This clonotype originated in a human donor in a cohort sampled during active COVID-19. V usage is TRBV5-8 and J usage is TRBJ1-5; D possibly corresponds to TRBD1 (5 bases). The source material was peripheral blood. CDR3 residues: CASSLVYGGDSNQPQHF. CDR3 in DNA: TGTGCCAGCAGCTTGGTGTATGGGGGGGATAGCAATCAGCCCCAGCATTTT. The full variable domain, in which reference TRBV5-8 and TRBJ1-5 provide the parts outside the CDR3, is EAGVTQSPTHLIKTRGQQATLRCSPISGHTSVYWYQQALGLGLQFLLWYDEGEERNRGNFPPRFSGRQFPNYSSELNVNALELEDSALYLCASSLVYGGDSNQPQHFGDGTRLSIL.